This T cell receptor (beta chain) was captured in a study of identical twins. Whole-study results and caveats: Out-of-frame alpha sequences shared by twins were enriched for low generation probability.

Unique molecular identifiers were present on the cDNA, which also gained a universal primer site by template switching. A single record per CDR3 protein comes from TCRdb applying MiXCR to the 5' RACE reads. The data show 1.5 million to 2 million distinct CDR3 sequences, less than 40% seen once. Notes on this clonotype: Its antigen remains unidentified.

Healthy Caucasians supplied all donations. V shed 2 bases and J shed 11 bases, with 15 bases lying between them. This CDR3 comprises 13 residues. Germline V CDR1 and CDR2: MNHEY, SVGEGT. This receptor was obtained from a newborn girl in good health. This chain links TRBV6-2 or TRBV6-3 with TRBJ2-5; no clear D gene. Sequenced: cord blood. This CDR3 reads CASSYPWSYGQYF. In nucleotides, the CDR3 is TGTGCCAGCAGTTACCCCTGGTCCTACGGGCAGTACTTC.